The rows below give T cell receptor beta chains drawn from one sample of a study of cytomegalovirus exposure and HLA in healthy donors. Clones were sequenced by immunoSEQ multiplex PCR, and TCRdb holds only the in-frame ones, with some missing. The sample contains roughly 100,000 clones, roughly 80% of which appear only once. The sample consisted of PBMCs. Source of these receptors: a man aged 60 to 69 in good health and CMV-seronegative. Each CDR3 is given with its conserved first and last residue. Fields, in order: J gene, V gene, D gene, clone size, CDR3 protein, CDR3 DNA. D genes are given only for firm matches. Size tells how often a clone was seen (once, few, many) or the class of an expanded clone, and some rows leave it out.

J: TRBJ2-2
V: TRBV6-5
D: TRBD1
size: -
CDR3: CASTRTGVTGELFF
DNA: TGTGCCAGCACCCGGACAGGGGTGACCGGGGAGCTGTTTTTT

J: TRBJ2-1
V: TRBV21-1
D: -
size: -
CDR3: CASSKAASGGNKYNEQFF
DNA: TGTGCCAGCAGCAAAGCAGCTAGCGGGGGGAACAAATACAATGAGCAGTTCTTC

J: TRBJ1-5
V: TRBV6-5
D: -
size: -
CDR3: CASSQVRNQPQHF
DNA: TGTGCCAGCAGTCAGGTTCGCAATCAGCCCCAGCATTTT

J: TRBJ1-2
V: TRBV20-1
D: -
size: -
CDR3: CSAQGSYGYTF
DNA: TGCAGTGCCCAGGGGTCATATGGCTACACCTTC

J: TRBJ1-5
V: TRBV6-1
D: TRBD1
size: -
CDR3: CASIPGQGGQPQHF
DNA: TGTGCCAGCATCCCGGGACAGGGAGGTCAGCCCCAGCATTTT

J: TRBJ2-2
V: TRBV7-9
D: -
size: -
CDR3: CASSLVEINTGELFF
DNA: TGTGCCAGCAGCTTAGTCGAGATAAACACCGGGGAGCTGTTTTTT

J: TRBJ1-5
V: TRBV2
D: -
size: once
CDR3: CASRSDRHSNQPQHF
DNA: TGTGCCAGTAGGTCGGACAGACATAGCAATCAGCCCCAGCATTTT

J: TRBJ1-5
V: TRBV15
D: TRBD1
size: once
CDR3: CATSAKTGGWQPQHF
DNA: TGTGCCACCAGCGCTAAAACAGGGGGGTGGCAGCCCCAGCATTTT

J: TRBJ1-1
V: TRBV28
D: TRBD1
size: -
CDR3: CASSVQTGAGTEAFF
DNA: TGTGCCAGCAGTGTACAGACAGGGGCGGGCACTGAAGCTTTCTTT

J: TRBJ2-2
V: TRBV5-8
D: TRBD2
size: -
CDR3: CASSLAGTSGSTGELFF
DNA: TGTGCCAGCAGCTTGGCCGGGACTAGCGGATCCACCGGGGAGCTGTTTTTT

J: TRBJ1-1
V: TRBV5-1
D: -
size: few
CDR3: CASSLRTTNTEAFF
DNA: TGCGCCAGCAGCTTGAGGACTACGAACACTGAAGCTTTCTTT

J: TRBJ2-1
V: TRBV5-4
D: TRBD2
size: -
CDR3: CASSPLTSGNEQFF
DNA: TGTGCCAGCAGCCCTCTGACTAGCGGAAATGAGCAGTTCTTC

J: TRBJ2-3
V: TRBV5-1
D: -
size: -
CDR3: CASSWPRNDRDTQYF
DNA: TGCGCCAGCAGCTGGCCCCGAAACGACAGGGATACGCAGTATTTT

J: TRBJ1-4
V: TRBV6-4
D: TRBD1
size: -
CDR3: CASKTGQGVTNEKLFF
DNA: TGTGCCAGCAAGACGGGACAGGGCGTAACTAATGAAAAACTGTTTTTT

J: TRBJ2-7
V: TRBV6-5
D: -
size: -
CDR3: CASSGTGNIYEQYF
DNA: TGTGCCAGCAGTGGCACGGGGAATATATACGAGCAGTACTTC

J: TRBJ2-1
V: TRBV5-1
D: -
size: -
CDR3: CASSPGDSYNEQFF
DNA: TGCGCCAGCAGCCCAGGTGACAGCTACAATGAGCAGTTCTTC

J: TRBJ2-3
V: TRBV30
D: TRBD2
size: few
CDR3: CAWSSGLALQDTQYF
DNA: TGTGCCTGGAGTTCGGGACTAGCGTTGCAGGATACGCAGTATTTT

J: TRBJ1-5
V: TRBV2
D: TRBD1
size: -
CDR3: CASRSRDSGHSNQPQHF
DNA: TGTGCCAGCAGGTCAAGGGACAGCGGACATAGCAATCAGCCCCAGCATTTT

J: TRBJ1-3
V: TRBV6-5
D: -
size: -
CDR3: CATSPRGVGNTIYF
DNA: TGTGCCACCTCTCCCAGAGGAGTGGGAAACACCATATATTTT

J: TRBJ2-3
V: TRBV7-2
D: -
size: -
CDR3: CASSFNTDTQYF
DNA: TGTGCCAGCAGCTTCAACACAGATACGCAGTATTTT

J: TRBJ2-5
V: TRBV5-1
D: TRBD2
size: -
CDR3: CASSLQRGQETQYF
DNA: TGCGCCAGCAGCTTACAGCGGGGTCAAGAGACCCAGTACTTC

J: TRBJ1-1
V: TRBV5-1
D: TRBD1
size: -
CDR3: CASSRQGDTEAFF
DNA: TGCGCCAGCAGCAGACAGGGTGACACTGAAGCTTTCTTT

J: TRBJ2-4
V: TRBV7-9
D: -
size: -
CDR3: CASSPYRVKNIQYF
DNA: TGTGCCAGCAGCCCGTACAGAGTCAAAAACATTCAGTACTTC